This is a list of T cell receptor beta chains from one sample in a study of identical twins. TCRdb re-called the 5' RACE reads with MiXCR, one entry per CDR3 protein. The repertoire holds approximately 700,000 distinct CDR3 sequences, with over 15% as singletons. The same sample was also studied in work on T cells expressing NK-cell markers.

Sequenced sample: PBMCs. These receptors all stem from a woman between 18 and 29 years old in good health. The conserved cysteine and the conserved F or W are not part of the CDR3 here.

>TRBV5-1|TRBJ2-1
ASSLDGKSSYNEQF
>TRBV6-1|TRBJ1-6
ASSKLDRENSPLH
>TRBV9|TRBJ1-4
ASSAQGGAEKLF
>TRBV5-1|TRBJ2-5
ASSWIPGGETQY
>TRBV7-2|TRBJ2-3
ASERGGSDTQY
>TRBV6-1|TRBJ1-2
ASSRDGRGGYT
>TRBV12-3/TRBV12-4|TRBJ2-5
ASSPPLSGRQETQY
>TRBV12-3/TRBV12-4|TRBJ1-2
ASSNQGTDGYT
>TRBV18|TRBJ1-5
ASSRQWNQPQH
>TRBV29-1|TRBJ1-5
SVEDPGQETPYSNQPQH
>TRBV20-1|TRBJ2-7
SARSPGQGGYEQY
>TRBV27|TRBJ2-7
ASNPSAAGDTYEQY
>TRBV7-8|TRBJ2-1
ASSRARRVSYNEQF
>TRBV3-1|TRBJ2-1
ASSKNPGGSYNEQF
>TRBV12-3/TRBV12-4|TRBJ1-2
ASSLSSQGFSGGYT
>TRBV20-1|TRBJ2-5
SANAAGTTVGKKETQY
>TRBV6-2/TRBV6-3|TRBJ2-5
ASRGMAGRQETQY
>TRBV12-3/TRBV12-4|TRBJ1-1
ASSLYPANTEAF
>TRBV27|TRBJ1-5
ASSLSRRGDQPQH
>TRBV20-1|TRBJ2-2
SVAGLAGLSNTGELF
>TRBV12-3/TRBV12-4|TRBJ1-1
ASRPITGGRTEAF
>TRBV7-2|TRBJ1-5
ASSSGWRSNQPQH
>TRBV5-1|TRBJ2-7
ASSGLSGLRYEQY
>TRBV5-6|TRBJ2-7
ASSSSDSYSYEQY